Listed below are T cell receptor beta chains from one sample, sequenced in a study of T cells in Graves' hyperthyroidism and ophthalmopathy. TCRdb redid the calling of the multiplex PCR reads with MiXCR, one entry per CDR3 protein. The sample records about 400,000 distinct CDR3 sequences, around 14% being singletons. Sequencing input: blood. The receptors derive from a woman younger than 45 with Graves' hyperthyroidism. Both conserved end residues are part of each CDR3. Each record gives: clone size, J gene, V gene, D gene, CDR3 DNA, CDR3 protein. A D gene is named only where the DNA matches it firmly. A clone size is listed for some rows: how often the clone was seen (once, few, many), or a class if it is expanded.

size: few
J: TRBJ2-2
V: TRBV18
D: TRBD2
DNA: TGTGCCAGCTCACCTCCGGGGGCCGCTAGCGGGATACGGTACACCGGGGAGCTGTTTTTT
CDR3: CASSPPGAASGIRYTGELFF

size: many
J: TRBJ2-7
V: TRBV28
D: TRBD1
DNA: TGTGCCAGCAGTCTCGGACAGGGTAGGAGCTACGAGCAGTACTTC
CDR3: CASSLGQGRSYEQYF

size: few
J: TRBJ1-2
V: TRBV11-2
D: TRBD1
DNA: TGTGCCAGCAGCTTAGACCTTTTACAGGGGGCGAACTATGGCTACACCTTC
CDR3: CASSLDLLQGANYGYTF

size: -
J: TRBJ2-1
V: TRBV6-1
D: TRBD2
DNA: TGTGCCAGCAGTGAAGCGGGAGGGTACAATGAGCAGTTCTTC
CDR3: CASSEAGGYNEQFF

size: many
J: TRBJ2-7
V: TRBV27
D: -
DNA: TGTGCCAGCAAGGGGAGCAGGAGCTCCTACGAGCAGTACTTC
CDR3: CASKGSRSSYEQYF

size: many
J: TRBJ2-3
V: TRBV20-1
D: -
DNA: TGCAGTGGAGGGGCAGGTGGGTGGGCGACAGATACGCAGTATTTT
CDR3: CSGGAGGWATDTQYF

size: many
J: TRBJ2-2
V: TRBV10-3
D: -
DNA: TGTGCCATCAGTGAGTGGGGAACCGCGAACACCGGGGAGCTGTTTTTT
CDR3: CAISEWGTANTGELFF

size: many
J: TRBJ2-7
V: TRBV28
D: TRBD1
DNA: TGTGCCAGCAGTTTACAGTCAACCGGGACAGGGACGATCTACGAGCAGTACTTC
CDR3: CASSLQSTGTGTIYEQYF

size: many
J: TRBJ2-7
V: TRBV20-1
D: TRBD2
DNA: TGCAGTGCTAGACTAGACGGACTAGGCTACGAGCAGTACTTC
CDR3: CSARLDGLGYEQYF

size: few
J: TRBJ1-1
V: TRBV20-1
D: -
DNA: TGCAGTTCCCTTCCCGGGACAAAGAACACTGAAGCTTTCTTT
CDR3: CSSLPGTKNTEAFF

size: few
J: TRBJ1-5
V: TRBV20-1
D: -
DNA: TGCAGTGCTGGGGACGGTTCACGGCCCCAGCATTTT
CDR3: CSAGDGSRPQHF

size: -
J: TRBJ1-5
V: TRBV5-5
D: TRBD1
DNA: TGTGCCAGCAGCCCAGGGGGCACTAGCACAGATACGCAGCATTTT
CDR3: CASSPGGTSTDTQHF

size: -
J: TRBJ2-1
V: TRBV28
D: TRBD2
DNA: TGTGCCAGCAGTTACACAAGCGGGAGCTCCTACAATGAGCAGTTCTTC
CDR3: CASSYTSGSSYNEQFF